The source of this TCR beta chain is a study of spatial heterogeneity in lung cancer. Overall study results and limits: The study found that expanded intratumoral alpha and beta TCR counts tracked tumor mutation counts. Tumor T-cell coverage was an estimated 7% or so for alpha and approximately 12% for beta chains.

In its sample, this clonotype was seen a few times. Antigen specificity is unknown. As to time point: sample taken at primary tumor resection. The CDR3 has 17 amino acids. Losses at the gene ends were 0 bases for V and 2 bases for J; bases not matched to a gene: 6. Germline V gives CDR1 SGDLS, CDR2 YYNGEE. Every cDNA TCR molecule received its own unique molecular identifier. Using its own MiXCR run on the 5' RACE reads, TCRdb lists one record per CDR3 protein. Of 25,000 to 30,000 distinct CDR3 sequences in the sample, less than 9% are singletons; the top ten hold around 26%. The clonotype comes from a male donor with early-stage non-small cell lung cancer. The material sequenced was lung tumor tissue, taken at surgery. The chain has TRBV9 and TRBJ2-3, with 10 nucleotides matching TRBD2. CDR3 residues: CASSVDPSGGNTDTQYF. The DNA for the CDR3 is TGTGCCAGCAGCGTAGACCCTAGCGGGGGAAACACAGATACGCAGTATTTT.